The rows below give T cell receptor beta chains drawn from one sample of a study of OX40 agonist ivuxolimab in advanced cancers. The table came from immunoSEQ multiplex PCR; TCRdb's copy has only in-frame clones and leaves some out. The table lists about 71,000 clones, 91% of them singletons, with approximately 14% in the top ten. The sequenced sample was CD4+ or CD8+ T cells sorted from blood, obtained in a trial of the OX40 agonist ivuxolimab. These receptors were collected from an adult with an advanced solid tumor such as melanoma, head and neck, liver or kidney cancer. Both conserved end residues are part of each CDR3. The D gene is left open where the match is weak. Some rows have no size entry. The others give once, few or many, or a class for an expanded clone.

d_gene	j_gene	abundance	v_gene	CDR3aa	CDR3nt
-	TRBJ2-4	-	TRBV4-3	CASSQDRAGENIQYF	TGCGCCAGCAGCCAAGATCGGGCAGGGGAAAACATTCAGTACTTC
-	TRBJ2-7	-	TRBV5-6	CASSLRPGSSYEQYF	TGTGCCAGCAGTTTGAGACCCGGGAGCTCCTACGAGCAGTACTTC
-	TRBJ1-4	-	TRBV14	CASSQVIRANEKLFF	TGTGCCAGCAGCCAAGTAATTCGGGCGAATGAAAAACTGTTTTTT
TRBD1	TRBJ2-7	-	TRBV28	CASSLTGAAYEQYF	TGTGCCAGCAGTTTGACAGGGGCGGCCTACGAGCAGTACTTC
-	TRBJ2-3	-	TRBV5-6	CASSLGTADTQYF	TGTGCCAGCAGCTTGGGGACGGCAGATACGCAGTATTTT
TRBD2	TRBJ2-7	-	TRBV6-5	CASSEAGVGYEQYF	TGTGCCAGCAGCGAAGCGGGAGTTGGGTACGAGCAGTACTTC
TRBD1	TRBJ2-3	-	TRBV15	CATSGTGATDTQYF	TGTGCCACCAGCGGAACAGGGGCCACAGATACGCAGTATTTT
-	TRBJ1-6	-	TRBV27	CASSFVSGTYTPLHF	TGTGCCAGCAGTTTCGTATCTGGGACGTATACACCCCTCCACTTT
-	TRBJ2-1	-	TRBV2	CASSDTSTSYNEQFF	TGTGCCAGCAGTGACACGTCGACCTCCTACAATGAGCAGTTCTTC
TRBD2	TRBJ2-3	once	TRBV4-1	CASSQDPSGTYTQYF	TGCGCCAGCAGCCAAGATCCTAGCGGGACATATACGCAGTATTTT
-	TRBJ2-7	-	TRBV4-3	CASSQELSVSYEQYF	TGCGCCAGCAGCCAAGAGCTTAGCGTTTCCTACGAGCAGTACTTC
-	TRBJ2-6	-	TRBV9	CASSVGGSGANVLTF	TGTGCCAGCAGCGTAGGGGGCTCTGGGGCCAACGTCCTGACTTTC
-	TRBJ1-1	-	TRBV27	CASSLTGRTETEAFF	TGTGCCAGCAGTTTAACGGGGCGGACAGAGACTGAAGCTTTCTTT
-	TRBJ2-5	once	TRBV5-8	CASSLVPAWETQYF	TGTGCCAGCAGCTTGGTTCCAGCGTGGGAGACCCAGTACTTC
-	TRBJ2-2	-	TRBV27	CASSPQTATHTGELFF	TGTGCCAGCAGTCCACAGACAGCAACCCACACCGGGGAGCTGTTTTTT
-	TRBJ2-1	once	TRBV7-8	CASSLGVDEQFF	TGTGCCAGCAGCTTAGGCGTCGATGAGCAGTTCTTC
-	TRBJ2-7	-	TRBV4-3	CASSQEGRGPYEQYF	TGCGCCAGCAGCCAAGAGGGAAGGGGTCCCTACGAGCAGTACTTC
-	TRBJ1-4	-	TRBV4-1	CASSQGSNEKLFF	TGCGCCAGCAGCCAAGGTTCTAATGAAAAACTGTTTTTT
-	TRBJ2-7	-	TRBV11-2	CASTTGAGEYTYEQYF	TGTGCCAGCACCACAGGGGCGGGGGAATACACCTACGAGCAGTACTTC
-	TRBJ1-1	-	TRBV4-3	CASSQDPYTEAFF	TGCGCCAGCAGCCAAGATCCGTACACTGAAGCTTTCTTT
-	TRBJ1-2	-	TRBV27	CASSTSVGEWRYGYTF	TGTGCCAGCAGTACCTCCGTGGGGGAGTGGAGGTATGGCTACACCTTC
TRBD2	TRBJ2-2	-	TRBV2	CASIVSASGRTGELFF	TGTGCCAGCATAGTATCGGCTAGCGGGAGAACCGGGGAGCTGTTTTTT
TRBD2	TRBJ2-5	-	TRBV7-8	CASSPPKGLAGWQTQYF	TGTGCCAGCAGCCCCCCCAAAGGACTAGCGGGGTGGCAGACCCAGTACTTC
-	TRBJ2-2	-	TRBV28	CASSFGGNDGELFF	TGTGCCAGCAGTTTTGGAGGGAATGACGGGGAGCTGTTTTTT
-	TRBJ1-5	-	TRBV23-1	CASSQDKRANQPQHF	TGCGCCAGCAGTCAAGACAAAAGAGCCAATCAGCCCCAGCATTTT
-	TRBJ2-7	-	TRBV6-5	CASSYSKGGGEQYF	TGTGCCAGCAGTTACTCGAAAGGAGGGGGCGAGCAGTACTTC
TRBD2	TRBJ2-1	-	TRBV11-2	CASSLGGAGGPDEQFF	TGTGCCAGCAGCTTAGGGGGTGCGGGAGGGCCGGATGAGCAGTTCTTC
-	TRBJ2-1	-	TRBV19	CASSILASPRNEQFF	TGTGCCAGTAGTATACTAGCCTCCCCGAGGAATGAGCAGTTCTTC
TRBD2	TRBJ2-1	-	TRBV5-1	CASITGTESGSGPYNEQFF	TGCGCCAGCATCACCGGGACGGAATCAGGTAGCGGGCCCTACAATGAGCAGTTCTTC
-	TRBJ2-7	-	TRBV7-8	CASSSVVGPYFEQYF	TGTGCCAGCAGCTCAGTCGTCGGACCCTACTTCGAGCAGTACTTC
-	TRBJ2-6	-	TRBV7-3	CASSLGTSGANVLTF	TGTGCCAGCAGCTTGGGCACCTCTGGGGCCAACGTCCTGACTTTC
-	TRBJ2-7	-	TRBV2	CASSERRSSYEQYF	TGTGCCAGCAGTGAACGCCGGAGCTCCTACGAGCAGTACTTC
TRBD1	TRBJ2-6	-	TRBV5-6	CASSQDRGRPGANVLTF	TGTGCCAGCAGCCAGGACAGGGGTAGGCCTGGGGCCAACGTCCTGACTTTC
-	TRBJ2-1	-	TRBV7-9	CASSLIPSWNNEQFF	TGTGCCAGCAGCTTAATTCCTAGCTGGAACAATGAGCAGTTCTTC
-	TRBJ2-1	-	TRBV2	CASSEGFSGPYNEQFF	TGTGCCAGCAGTGAAGGTTTTAGCGGACCCTACAATGAGCAGTTCTTC
-	TRBJ1-6	-	TRBV4-2	CASSQPQGTDSPLHF	TGTGCCAGCAGCCAGCCACAGGGAACCGATTCACCCCTCCACTTT
-	TRBJ1-5	-	TRBV6-1	CASSDTDGLNQPQHF	TGTGCCAGCAGTGACACGGACGGACTAAATCAGCCCCAGCATTTT
TRBD2	TRBJ2-3	-	TRBV19	CACETSGSTDTQYF	TGTGCCTGTGAAACTAGCGGGAGCACAGATACGCAGTATTTT
TRBD2	TRBJ2-7	-	TRBV7-8	CASSPAGAGGSYEQYF	TGTGCCAGCAGCCCGGCTGGGGCGGGAGGTTCCTACGAGCAGTACTTC
-	TRBJ2-3	-	TRBV6-4	CASSDGGRGDTQYF	TGTGCCAGCAGTGACGGGGGGCGCGGAGATACGCAGTATTTT
TRBD1	TRBJ2-7	-	TRBV28	CASSPDRVPYEQYF	TGTGCCAGCAGTCCAGACAGGGTGCCCTACGAGCAGTACTTC
-	TRBJ2-7	-	TRBV4-2	CASSQALDAGYEQYF	TGTGCCAGCAGCCAAGCTCTGGACGCAGGCTACGAGCAGTACTTC
-	TRBJ1-4	-	TRBV7-2	CASSDDTHSGVGEKLFF	TGTGCCAGCAGTGACGACACGCACTCAGGAGTAGGTGAAAAACTGTTTTTT
-	TRBJ1-1	medium-sized	TRBV6-5	CASSFSTGLSEAFF	TGTGCCAGCAGTTTCTCGACAGGTCTGTCTGAAGCTTTCTTT
-	TRBJ2-1	-	TRBV6-5	CASSSLLVNEQFF	TGTGCCAGCAGCTCGTTGCTAGTTAATGAGCAGTTCTTC
-	TRBJ1-1	-	TRBV5-1	CASSLGGGNTEAFF	TGCGCCAGCAGCTTGGGTGGGGGGAACACTGAAGCTTTCTTT
TRBD1	TRBJ2-7	-	TRBV4-3	CASSPGTGALYEQYF	TGCGCCAGCAGCCCCGGGACAGGGGCCCTCTACGAGCAGTACTTC
-	TRBJ2-7	-	TRBV28	CASRGNRDEQYF	TGTGCCAGCAGGGGGAATCGGGACGAGCAGTACTTC
TRBD2	TRBJ2-5	-	TRBV7-2	CASSPLAAWGETQYF	TGTGCCAGCAGCCCACTAGCGGCGTGGGGAGAGACCCAGTACTTC
-	TRBJ1-4	once	TRBV30	CAWSGASNEKLFF	TGTGCCTGGAGCGGAGCGTCTAATGAAAAACTGTTTTTT
-	TRBJ2-7	once	TRBV10-2	CASTPAFYEQYF	TGCGCCAGCACTCCGGCCTTCTACGAGCAGTACTTC
-	TRBJ2-7	-	TRBV11-2	CASSSRQKVDAYEQYF	TGTGCCAGCAGCTCTAGACAGAAGGTCGACGCCTACGAGCAGTACTTC
-	TRBJ2-1	-	TRBV7-2	CASSPSKGRRLGNEQFF	TGTGCCAGCAGCCCCTCGAAAGGTAGACGGTTGGGGAATGAGCAGTTCTTC
-	TRBJ2-4	-	TRBV5-6	CASSPLGGTEGNIQYF	TGTGCCAGCAGCCCCCTGGGCGGGACGGAGGGAAACATTCAGTACTTC